These 28 T cell receptor beta chains came from one sample sequenced in a study of blood T cell repertoires in COVID-19 (dated by TCRdb to 2018 to 2020). Libraries were prepared through the immunoSEQ multiplex PCR assay. Sourced from immuneACCESS, this table was stored by TCRdb with only in-frame sequences that have V and J called. A share of the clones is absent; for the studies checked, an unresolved V gene accounts for under half, and the remainder has no known explanation. In all, the sample holds 65,000 to 80,000 clones, and about 90% of those were seen once. Clones ranked in the top ten supply around 5.8% of the sample. Sequenced input: peripheral blood. These receptors were obtained from a human donor in a cohort sampled during active COVID-19.

The rearrangement joins TRBV7-8 to TRBJ2-2, with a weak D call TRBD1 (5 bases). CDR1 is SGHVS, CDR2 FQNEAQ, per germline. The ends were cut back, 3 bases at V and 1 base at J, with 18 bases in the middle. The CDR3 loop spans 18 amino acids. The CDR3 DNA sequence: TGTGCCAGCAGCTTGATCCGGCCCCAGGGCTGGAACACCGGGGAGCTGTTTTTT. This sequence encodes CASSLIRPQGWNTGELFF.

The CDR3 bases are TGCGCCAGCAGCCGACAACAGGGGGCTATCTTTGAAAAACTGTTTTTT. It translates to CASSRQQGAIFEKLFF. The chain is built from TRBV4-1 and TRBJ1-4; 9 bases agree with TRBD1. The V gene's germline CDR1 is MGHRA and CDR2 YSYEKL. The CDR3 has 16 residues. The junction had 10 bases not matched to a gene; V was cut back by 4 bases and J by 7 bases.

This chain joins TRBV6-6 and TRBJ1-2, with TRBD1 matching over 7 bases. The CDR3 runs 16 residues. Germline trimming cut 5 bases from V and 8 bases from J; bases unmatched to any gene: 17. Germline CDR1 and CDR2: MNHNY and SVGAGI (reference sequence). In DNA, the CDR3 is TGTGCCAGCAGTCCCGCTTCGGACAGGCCTAGCCGGGGCTACACCTTC. Protein sequence: CASSPASDRPSRGYTF.

For the CDR3, the DNA is TGTGCCATCCCAAGGGCAGGGGACCACTCTGGGGCCAACGTCCTGACTTTC. Protein: CAIPRAGDHSGANVLTF. The V gene is TRBV2, the J gene TRBJ2-6; D possibly corresponds to TRBD1 (6 bases). Looked up from germline, CDR1 is SNHLY and CDR2 is FYNNEI. The CDR3 length is 17 residues. Trimming cost V 10 bases and J 0 bases, with 19 bases left between them.

The chain has TRBV25-1 and TRBJ2-5; a weak D match, TRBD2 (5 bases). Per the germline V gene, CDR1 is MGHDK and CDR2 is SYGVNS. V was shortened by 6 bases and J by 3 bases, with 11 bases between the two germline ends. The CDR3 sequence is 13 residues long. CDR3 amino acids: CASSKPGEETQYF. The CDR3 region has the DNA TGTGCCAGCAGCAAGCCCGGGGAAGAGACCCAGTACTTC.

The genes are TRBV12-3 or TRBV12-4 and TRBJ1-2; 10 nucleotides line up with TRBD1. With 6 bases clipped from V and 6 bases from J, the junction kept 4 bases outside the gene matches. The CDR3 contains 13 residues. CDR3 sequence reads: CASRTGTGDGYTF. Here the CDR3 DNA reads TGTGCCAGCAGAACTGGGACAGGGGATGGCTACACCTTC.

V is TRBV19 and J is TRBJ2-2; the match to TRBD1 covers 9 bases. The V gene end was trimmed by 6 bases and the J gene end by 4 bases; junction bases not matched to a gene: 6. This CDR3 spans 15 amino acids. Germline loops: CDR1 LNHDA, CDR2 SQIVND (reference sequence). CDR3 sequence reads: CASRDRGMGTGELFF. Here the CDR3 DNA reads TGTGCCAGTAGGGACAGGGGTATGGGCACCGGGGAGCTGTTTTTT.

This clone was counted many times. The V gene is TRBV5-8, the J gene TRBJ2-1; 7 bases match TRBD2. This CDR3 has 16 amino acids. V shed 0 bases and J 2 bases; nucleotides not matched to a gene: 5. The V gene's germline CDR1 is SGHTS and CDR2 YDEGEE. CDR3: CASSLVTGGPYNEQFF. CDR3 nucleotide sequence: TGTGCCAGCAGCTTGGTAACGGGGGGTCCCTACAATGAGCAGTTCTTC.

The genes are TRBV19 and TRBJ2-7, with 7 bases identical to TRBD2. Trimming removed 0 bases from V and 2 bases from J; junction bases left unmatched: 4. Germline V gene sequence: CDR1 LNHDA, CDR2 SQIVND (reference sequence). This CDR3 is built from 15 residues. The CDR3 bases are TGTGCCAGTAGTATAGAGAGAGGGAGGGCCTACGAGCAGTACTTC. Amino acids: CASSIERGRAYEQYF.

This chain links TRBV6-2 or TRBV6-3 with TRBJ1-5; D is ambiguous. Trimming removed 0 bases from V and 0 bases from J, with 9 bases in between. This CDR3 comprises 16 residues. The germline V gene has CDR1 MNHEY and CDR2 SVGEGT. CDR3 in amino acids: CASSYSTKDSNQPQHF. Written as DNA, the CDR3 is TGTGCCAGCAGTTACTCGACAAAAGATAGCAATCAGCCCCAGCATTTT.

The rearrangement uses TRBV9 and TRBJ2-5, with a tentative D call TRBD1 (6 bases). The ends were cut back, 3 bases at V and 4 bases at J, with 13 bases in the middle. This CDR3 is 14 amino acids long. CDR1 and CDR2 from the germline V gene are SGDLS and YYNGEE. The CDR3 DNA sequence: TGTGCCAGCAGCGCCAGGGGAGTATCAGAGACCCAGTACTTC. Protein sequence: CASSARGVSETQYF.

CDR3 sequence: CASSSLEGTSTDTQYF. In nucleotides, the CDR3 is TGTGCCAGCAGCTCGCTTGAGGGAACTAGCACAGATACGCAGTATTTT. The chain carries TRBV11-2 and TRBJ2-3; a weak D match, TRBD2 (5 bases). The germline V and J ends were trimmed by 4 bases and 0 bases, with 14 bases remaining between them. The CDR3 has 16 residues. The germline gives CDR1 SGHAT, CDR2 FQNNGV.

CDR3 coding DNA: TGTGCCAGTAGTATAGGAGGGTCCCCAACTGAAGCTTTCTTT. Protein: CASSIGGSPTEAFF. V usage is TRBV19 and J usage is TRBJ1-1; D call uncertain. This CDR3 region has 14 residues. Looked up from germline, CDR1 is LNHDA and CDR2 is SQIVND (reference sequence). V was clipped by 1 base and J by 5 bases, with 11 bases between them.

This clone has a handful of counts. The V gene is TRBV5-1, the J gene TRBJ2-7; D is ambiguous. CDR1 is SGHRS, CDR2 YFSETQ, per germline. V lost 4 bases, J lost 2 bases, and 13 bases lay in between. CDR3 length equals 14 residues. The CDR3 loop reads CASSTTGRTYEQYF. Here the CDR3 DNA reads TGCGCCAGCAGCACTACCGGAAGGACCTACGAGCAGTACTTC.

This clone was detected only a few times. V usage is TRBV19 and J usage is TRBJ2-7; D is perhaps TRBD2 (5 bases). Germline V lookup: CDR1 LNHDA, CDR2 SQIVND (reference sequence). The CDR3 loop spans 14 amino acids. V was cut by 3 bases and J by 6 bases, with 15 bases left in between. The CDR3 region is CASSMAVDYPEQYF. CDR3 DNA: TGTGCCAGTAGTATGGCGGTAGACTACCCCGAGCAGTACTTC.

V is TRBV2 and J is TRBJ1-4, with 9 positions matching TRBD1. The CDR3 contains 17 residues. J lost 7 bases, V lost 2 bases, and 11 bases had no gene match. Germline loops: CDR1 SNHLY, CDR2 FYNNEI. The CDR3 spells CASSEWGGGQGGEKLFF. Here the CDR3 DNA reads TGTGCCAGCAGTGAATGGGGAGGGGGACAGGGCGGTGAAAAACTGTTTTTT.

This clone occurred once. Germline and junction disagree at one end, which may indicate a read error. Other DNA sequences in the same sample also yield this CDR3. V is TRBV7-2 and J is TRBJ1-1; D possibly corresponds to TRBD1 (5 bases). CDR1 and CDR2 from the germline V gene are SGHTA and FQGNSA. This CDR3 spans 13 amino acids. The CDR3 DNA follows: TGTGCCAGCAGTTTAGACAGAAACACTGAAGCTTTCTTT. It is translated as CASSLDRNTEAFF. Filled out from reference TRBV7-2 and TRBJ1-1, the complete variable domain reads GAGVSQSPSNKVTEKGKDVELRCDPISGHTALYWYRQSLGQGLEFLIYFQGNSAPDKSGLPSDRFSAERTGGSVSTLTIQRTQQEDSAVYLCASSLDRNTEAFFGQGTRLTVV.

V and J are TRBV5-6 and TRBJ2-7; 12 bases map to TRBD2. The V gene's germline CDR1 is SGHDT and CDR2 YYEEEE. This CDR3 comprises 14 residues. Trimming removed 5 bases from V and 2 bases from J; junction bases left unmatched: 2. The CDR3 sequence: CASRTSGGPYEQYF. The CDR3 DNA follows: TGTGCCAGCAGGACTAGCGGGGGTCCCTACGAGCAGTACTTC. The variable domain in full, with the rest retrieved from reference TRBV5-6 and TRBJ2-7, is DAGVTQSPTHLIKTRGQQVTLRCSPKSGHDTVSWYQQALGQGPQFIFQYYEEEERQRGNFPDRFSGHQFPNYSSELNVNALLLGDSALYLCASRTSGGPYEQYFGPGTRLTVT.

This rearrangement joins TRBV12-3 or TRBV12-4 to TRBJ1-1; D is uncertain. Trimming took 6 bases from V and 3 from J, leaving 11 bases between them. The CDR3 runs 13 residues. The CDR3 sequence: CASRPDIYTEAFF. For the CDR3, the DNA is TGTGCCAGCAGGCCAGACATCTACACTGAAGCTTTCTTT.

The chain is built from TRBV7-2 and TRBJ2-7; TRBD2 might be the D (6 bases). The CDR3 consists of 16 residues. Per germline, CDR1 SGHTA and CDR2 FQGNSA. Trimming shortened V by 1 base and J by 7 bases, and 20 bases separated the two germline ends. The CDR3 region is CASSLGIGLLGGEQYF. The DNA of the CDR3 is TGTGCCAGCAGCTTAGGAATCGGCTTGCTTGGGGGGGAGCAGTACTTC.

V gene TRBV27 combines with J gene TRBJ1-6; 10 bases agree with TRBD1. The CDR3 runs 14 residues. After removal of 5 bases from V and 6 bases from J, the junction contained 1 base not matched to a gene. Germline V CDR1 and CDR2: MNHEY, SMNVEV (reference sequence). In DNA, the CDR3 is TGTGCCAGCAGTCGGGACAGGGGTAATTCACCCCTCCACTTT. Translating it yields CASSRDRGNSPLHF.

As DNA, the CDR3 is TGCGCCAGCAGCTTCCGAGCGGGGGCCGAGGAGACCCAGTACTTC. Translated, it gives CASSFRAGAEETQYF. This sequence joins TRBV5-1 and TRBJ2-5; 8 bases are a match to TRBD2. V lost 2 bases to trimming and J lost 5 bases; unmatched junction nucleotides: 8. Germline CDR1 reads SGHRS; CDR2 reads YFSETQ. The CDR3 is made up of 15 amino acids.

The genes are TRBV9 and TRBJ2-6, with 7 bases aligning to TRBD1. The CDR3 covers 16 residues. V trimming: 4 bases; J trimming: 4 bases; junction bases outside the gene matches: 8. Germline-derived CDR1 and CDR2 are SGDLS and YYNGEE. As DNA, the CDR3 is TGTGCCAGCAGCACCTTGACAGGGACAGGGGCCAACGTCCTGACTTTC. It specifies CASSTLTGTGANVLTF.

The chain has TRBV7-6 and TRBJ1-1, with D possibly matching TRBD1 (5 bases). The V gene's germline CDR1 is SGHVS and CDR2 FNYEAQ. The CDR3 has 14 residues. Trimming removed 5 bases from V and 3 bases from J, with 13 bases in between. The CDR3 coding sequence is TGTGCCAGCAGCCGGGGGAGCGGGGACACTGAAGCTTTCTTT. Protein sequence: CASSRGSGDTEAFF.

The V gene is TRBV14, the J gene TRBJ1-6; the D gene is possibly TRBD1 (5 bases). V was trimmed by 4 bases and J by 4 bases, leaving 20 bases between them. CDR1 is SGHDN and CDR2 is FVKESK in the germline V gene. The CDR3 length is 18 residues. The CDR3 region has the DNA TGTGCCAGCAGCCGCATGGACGGGGGTTTGGGGTATAATTCACCCCTCCACTTT. It encodes CASSRMDGGLGYNSPLHF.

V usage is TRBV3-1 (or the pseudogene TRBV3-2) and J usage is TRBJ2-1, with 8 bases fitting TRBD2. Trimming removed 5 bases from V and 9 bases from J; junction bases left unmatched: 9. Looked up from germline, CDR1 is LGHDT and CDR2 is YNNKEL (reference sequence). The CDR3 length is 14 residues. CDR3 amino acids: CASSDPGLAGEQFF. In DNA form, the CDR3 reads TGTGCCAGCAGCGACCCCGGACTAGCCGGTGAGCAGTTCTTC.

The chain combines TRBV18 with TRBJ2-3, with D maybe TRBD2 (6 bases). V lost 2 bases, J lost 6 bases, and 6 bases lay in between. The CDR3 covers 12 residues. CDR1 and CDR2 from the germline V gene are KGHSH and LQKENI. Here the CDR3 reads CASSPGGDTQYF. The CDR3 region has the DNA TGTGCCAGCTCACCAGGGGGGGATACGCAGTATTTT. The variable domain in full, completed from reference TRBV18 and TRBJ2-3, reads NAGVMQNPRHLVRRRGQEARLRCSPMKGHSHVYWYRQLPEEGLKFMVYLQKENIIDESGMPKERFSAEFPKEGPSILRIQQVVRGDSAAYFCASSPGGDTQYFGPGTRLTVL.

The chain uses TRBV6-1 and TRBJ2-7; the D gene is possibly TRBD1 (5 bases). With 1 base removed from V and 7 bases from J, the gap between germline ends came to 17 bases. This CDR3 has 15 amino acids. Per the germline V gene, CDR1 is MNHNS and CDR2 is SASEGT. The CDR3 DNA is TGTGCCAGCAGTGAAGTTCGGACAACAAAAGGGGAGCAGTACTTC. This codes for CASSEVRTTKGEQYF.